Below are 14 T cell receptor beta chains sequenced from a single sample in a study of immune reconstitution after stem cell transplant in scleroderma. TCRdb reanalysed the RT-PCR reads using MiXCR and keeps one entry per CDR3 protein. This table has 1,500 to 2,000 distinct CDR3 sequences, under 4.5% appearing once. Sample collection was performed before or after autologous hematopoietic stem cell transplantation (not recorded which). Receptors were obtained from a male donor with systemic sclerosis.

By share of the sample, this clonotype is large (0.1 to 1%). The rearrangement links TRBV6-2 or TRBV6-3 to TRBJ2-1; D remains ambiguous. Deletions cut 0 bases from V and 8 bases from J, with 5 bases between. CDR3 length equals 12 residues. Germline V lookup: CDR1 MNHEY, CDR2 SVGEGT. The CDR3 DNA reads as TGTGCCAGCAGTTACTCGCTAGATGAGCAGTTCTTC. Translated, it gives CASSYSLDEQFF.

By share of the sample, this clonotype is medium-sized (0.01 to 0.1%). The chain employs TRBV29-1 and TRBJ2-3; the D gene is possibly TRBD2 (6 bases). The germline gives CDR1 SQVTM, CDR2 ANQGSEA. The CDR3 length is 14 residues. Trimming removed 6 bases from V and 6 bases from J, with 19 bases in between. The DNA of the CDR3 is TGCAGCGTACAGGACGGGAGTTTGGCCGATACGCAGTATTTT. It yields the protein CSVQDGSLADTQYF.

With respect to this clonotype: It may be a read error: a sequence one base away is much more abundant. The CDR3 region is CASSGSPAYSNQPQHF. The CDR3, as DNA: TGTGCCAGCAGTGGCAGTCCGGCCTATAGCAATCAGCCCCAGCATTTT. This chain links TRBV27 with TRBJ1-5, with D unresolved. Germline V CDR1 and CDR2: MNHEY, SMNVEV (reference sequence). CDR3 length equals 16 residues. V lost 5 bases and J 0 bases, leaving 14 bases between the germline ends.

This clonotype is categorized as medium-sized (0.01 to 0.1%). The gene calls are TRBV20-1 and TRBJ2-5, with TRBD1 as a possible D gene (6 bases). Per the germline V gene, CDR1 is DFQATT and CDR2 is SNEGSKA (reference sequence). The V and J ends lost 1 base and 5 bases respectively, with 14 bases between them. The CDR3 totals 14 residues. The CDR3 DNA reads TGCAGTGCTAGAGGTGGGGACACCAGGGAGACCCAGTACTTC. Its protein product is CSARGGDTRETQYF.

This clonotype is deemed medium-sized. The chain employs TRBV7-9 and TRBJ1-1; a weak D match, TRBD1 (6 bases). CDR1 is SEHNR and CDR2 is FQNEAQ in the germline V gene (reference sequence). Trimming left V 0 bases short and J 1 base short, with 15 bases between. This CDR3 is 17 amino acids long. The CDR3 loop reads CASSLADPQGTNTEAFF. The DNA of the CDR3 is TGTGCCAGCAGCTTAGCGGACCCACAGGGCACGAACACTGAAGCTTTCTTT.

In this sample, this clonotype is medium-sized (0.01 to 0.1%). V usage is TRBV9 and J usage is TRBJ1-2; D possibly corresponds to TRBD1 (6 bases). Germline CDR1 SGDLS, CDR2 YYNGEE. The ends were cut back, 5 bases at V and 8 bases at J, with 13 bases in the middle. The CDR3 length is 12 residues. For the CDR3, the DNA is TGTGCCAGCAGTTCTCAGGGGTGGGGCTACACCTTC. This encodes CASSSQGWGYTF.

This clonotype is classed as medium-sized. V and J are TRBV25-1 and TRBJ2-1; tentatively, D is TRBD1 (6 bases). This CDR3 contains 15 residues. CDR1 is MGHDK and CDR2 is SYGVNS in the germline V gene. V was cut by 3 bases and J by 4 bases, with 13 bases left in between. The CDR3 protein is CASSEQGPTYNEQFF. The CDR3 nucleotides are TGTGCCAGCAGTGAGCAGGGGCCGACGTACAATGAGCAGTTCTTC.

By its share, this clonotype is medium-sized. The rearrangement links TRBV20-1 to TRBJ2-7; 9 bases agree with TRBD1. CDR3 size: 14 residues. Looked up from germline, CDR1 is DFQATT and CDR2 is SNEGSKA (reference sequence). The junction had 11 bases not matched to a gene; V was cut back by 6 bases and J by 5 bases. Here the CDR3 DNA reads TGCAGTGCGCCCCCACAGGGGGCTTTCAACGAGCAGTACTTC. Its protein is CSAPPQGAFNEQYF.

This clonotype rates as medium-sized. V gene TRBV4-1 combines with J gene TRBJ2-2, with a weak D call TRBD2 (6 bases). V shed 3 bases and J shed 0 bases, with 14 bases lying between them. The germline V gene encodes CDR1 MGHRA and CDR2 YSYEKL. The CDR3 contains 17 residues. CDR3 protein: CASSHPGRGSNTGELFF. In nucleotides, the CDR3 is TGCGCCAGCAGCCACCCCGGGCGGGGCTCGAACACCGGGGAGCTGTTTTTT.

As concerns this clonotype: A much larger clone is a single base away; this may be a read error. The chain couples TRBV20-1 to TRBJ2-2; TRBD1 matches at 8 bases. Trimming at V came to 7 bases and at J to 6 bases, leaving 13 bases not matched to a gene. CDR1 is DFQATT and CDR2 is SNEGSKA in the germline V gene (reference sequence). The CDR3 runs 15 residues. The CDR3 bases are TGCAGTGTCGGCGGACAGACAGGGGTTTCCGGGGAGCTGTTTTTT. It encodes CSVGGQTGVSGELFF.

This clonotype is labeled as medium-sized. The rearrangement uses TRBV7-2 and TRBJ2-1, with 9 bases lining up with TRBD2. The germline gives CDR1 SGHTA, CDR2 FQGNSA. The CDR3 covers 15 residues. V lost 1 base, J lost 9 bases, and 7 bases stayed unmatched. The CDR3 protein is CASSLVGGRAGEQFF. The CDR3 region has the DNA TGTGCCAGCAGCTTAGTAGGCGGGAGGGCAGGTGAGCAGTTCTTC.

This clonotype is termed medium-sized (0.01 to 0.1%). CDR3 protein: CASSPDLATGENEKLFF. DNA of the CDR3: TGTGCCAGCAGTCCCGATCTCGCGACAGGAGAAAATGAAAAACTGTTTTTT. The rearrangement joins TRBV6-2 or TRBV6-3 to TRBJ1-4; D perhaps matches TRBD1 (6 bases). The CDR3 is 17 residues long. V lost 5 bases and J lost 5, with 21 bases in between. Per germline, CDR1 MNHEY and CDR2 SVGEGT.

This clonotype was recorded many times. The chain joins TRBV20-1 to TRBJ2-6, with D hard to call. V was pared by 4 bases and J by 3 bases, with 7 bases between. The CDR3 consists of 13 residues. CDR1 and CDR2 from the germline V gene are DFQATT and SNEGSKA (reference sequence). This CDR3 reads CSAKSGGANVLTF. The CDR3 DNA reads as TGCAGTGCTAAGTCCGGTGGGGCCAACGTCCTGACTTTC.

In its sample, this clonotype is medium-sized. This chain's CDR3 is CASSQDREGAGRAGELFF. The CDR3 nucleotides are TGCGCCAGCAGCCAAGATCGAGAAGGCGCGGGAAGGGCCGGGGAGCTGTTTTTT. The chain joins TRBV4-3 to TRBJ2-2; the D gene is possibly TRBD2 (6 bases). Trimming shortened V by 0 bases and J by 6 bases, and 20 bases separated the two germline ends. CDR1 is LGHNA and CDR2 is YSLEER in the germline V gene. The CDR3 is 18 residues long.